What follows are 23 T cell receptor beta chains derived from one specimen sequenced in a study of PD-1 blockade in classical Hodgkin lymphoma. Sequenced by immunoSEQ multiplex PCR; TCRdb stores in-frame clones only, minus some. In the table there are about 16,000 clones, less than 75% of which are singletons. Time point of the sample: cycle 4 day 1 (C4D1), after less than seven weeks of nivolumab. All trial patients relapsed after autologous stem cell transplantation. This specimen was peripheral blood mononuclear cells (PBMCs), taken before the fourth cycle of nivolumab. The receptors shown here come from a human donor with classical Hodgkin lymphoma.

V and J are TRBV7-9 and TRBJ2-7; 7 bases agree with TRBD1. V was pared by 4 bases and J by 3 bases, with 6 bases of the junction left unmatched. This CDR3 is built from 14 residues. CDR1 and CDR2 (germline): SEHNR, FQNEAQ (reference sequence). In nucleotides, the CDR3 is TGTGCCAGCAGCTCCCAGGACAGGTTCTACGAGCAGTACTTC. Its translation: CASSSQDRFYEQYF.

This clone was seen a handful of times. The CDR3 is CASSPPRDRGAQYF. The CDR3 bases are TGTGCCAGCAGCCCTCCCCGGGACCGGGGGGCCCAGTACTTC. The chain carries TRBV6-1 and TRBJ2-5; 7 bases fit TRBD2. The CDR3 extends over 14 amino acids. With V trimmed by 6 bases and J by 9 bases, 13 bases remained unmatched. Germline V gives CDR1 MNHNS, CDR2 SASEGT.

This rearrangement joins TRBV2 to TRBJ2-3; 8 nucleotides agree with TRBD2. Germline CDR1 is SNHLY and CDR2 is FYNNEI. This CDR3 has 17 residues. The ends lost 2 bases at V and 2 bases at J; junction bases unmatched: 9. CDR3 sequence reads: CASSERLRGDFTDTQYF. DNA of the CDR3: TGTGCCAGCAGTGAAAGGCTGCGGGGGGATTTCACAGATACGCAGTATTTT.

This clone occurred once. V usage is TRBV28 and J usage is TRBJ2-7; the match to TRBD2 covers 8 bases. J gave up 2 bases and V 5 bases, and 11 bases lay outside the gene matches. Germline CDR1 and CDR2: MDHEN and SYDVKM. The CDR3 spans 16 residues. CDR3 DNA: TGTGCCAGCAGTGCCTTCCTTAGCGGGAACCCCTACGAGCAGTACTTC. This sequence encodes CASSAFLSGNPYEQYF.

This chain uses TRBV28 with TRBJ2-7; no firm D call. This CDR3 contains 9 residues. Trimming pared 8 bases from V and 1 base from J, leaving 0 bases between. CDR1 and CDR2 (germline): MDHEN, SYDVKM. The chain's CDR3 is CASSYEQYF. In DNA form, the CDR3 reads TGTGCCAGCTCCTACGAGCAGTACTTC.

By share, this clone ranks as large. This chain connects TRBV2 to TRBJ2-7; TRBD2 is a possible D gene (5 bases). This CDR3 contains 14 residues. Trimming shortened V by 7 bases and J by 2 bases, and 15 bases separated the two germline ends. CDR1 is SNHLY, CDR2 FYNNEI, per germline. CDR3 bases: TGTGCCAGCATCGAAGCGGACGGGGCCTACGAGCAGTACTTC. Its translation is CASIEADGAYEQYF.

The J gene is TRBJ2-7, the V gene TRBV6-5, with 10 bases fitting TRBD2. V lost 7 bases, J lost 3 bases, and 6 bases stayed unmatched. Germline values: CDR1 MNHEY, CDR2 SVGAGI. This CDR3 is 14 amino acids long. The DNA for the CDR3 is TGTGCCAGCACTCGGACTAGCGGTAACTACGAGCAGTACTTC. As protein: CASTRTSGNYEQYF.

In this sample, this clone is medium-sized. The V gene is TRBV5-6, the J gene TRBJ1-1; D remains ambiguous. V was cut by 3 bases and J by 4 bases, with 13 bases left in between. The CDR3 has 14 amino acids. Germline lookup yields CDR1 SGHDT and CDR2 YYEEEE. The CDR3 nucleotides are TGTGCCAGCAGCTGGGCTAGTTTCGGCACTGAAGCTTTCTTT. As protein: CASSWASFGTEAFF.

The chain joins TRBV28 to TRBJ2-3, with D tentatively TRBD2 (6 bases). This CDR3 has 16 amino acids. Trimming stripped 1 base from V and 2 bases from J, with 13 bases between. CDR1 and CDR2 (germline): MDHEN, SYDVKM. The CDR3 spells CASSLLASVLTDTQYF. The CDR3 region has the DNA TGTGCCAGCAGTTTATTGGCTAGCGTACTCACAGATACGCAGTATTTT.

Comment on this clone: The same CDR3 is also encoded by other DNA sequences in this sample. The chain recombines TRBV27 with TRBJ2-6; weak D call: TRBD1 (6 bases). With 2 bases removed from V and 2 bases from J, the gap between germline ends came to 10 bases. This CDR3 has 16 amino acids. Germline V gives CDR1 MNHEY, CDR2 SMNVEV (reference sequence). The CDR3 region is CASSLQGQTGANVLTF. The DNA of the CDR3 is TGTGCCAGCAGTTTACAAGGACAGACTGGGGCCAACGTCCTGACTTTC.

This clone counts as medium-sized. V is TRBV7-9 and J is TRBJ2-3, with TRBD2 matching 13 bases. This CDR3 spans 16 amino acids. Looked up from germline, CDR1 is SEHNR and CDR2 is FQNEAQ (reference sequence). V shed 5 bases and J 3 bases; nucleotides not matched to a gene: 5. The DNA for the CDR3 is TGTGCCAGCAGCATACTGGGACTAGCGGGGACAGATACGCAGTATTTT. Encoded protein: CASSILGLAGTDTQYF.

The DNA of the CDR3 is TGTGCCAGCAGCGTAAAAAGCGGACAGAGGAACACTGAAGCTTTCTTT. Protein sequence: CASSVKSGQRNTEAFF. The V gene is TRBV9, the J gene TRBJ1-1, with D tentatively TRBD1 (6 bases). This CDR3 has 16 residues. With 1 base removed from V and 1 base from J, the gap between germline ends came to 14 bases. Germline V lookup: CDR1 SGDLS, CDR2 YYNGEE. The full variable domain, with the rest looked up from reference TRBV9 and TRBJ1-1, is DSGVTQTPKHLITATGQRVTLRCSPRSGDLSVYWYQQSLDQGLQFLIQYYNGEERAKGNILERFSAQQFPDLHSELNLSSLELGDSALYFCASSVKSGQRNTEAFFGQGTRLTVV.

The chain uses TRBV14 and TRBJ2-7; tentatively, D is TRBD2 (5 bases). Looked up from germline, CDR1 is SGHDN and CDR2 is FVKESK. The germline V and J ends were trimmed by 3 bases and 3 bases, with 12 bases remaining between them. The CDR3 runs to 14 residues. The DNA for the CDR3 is TGTGCCAGCAGCCACAGCGGAGCAGTCTACGAGCAGTACTTC. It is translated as CASSHSGAVYEQYF.

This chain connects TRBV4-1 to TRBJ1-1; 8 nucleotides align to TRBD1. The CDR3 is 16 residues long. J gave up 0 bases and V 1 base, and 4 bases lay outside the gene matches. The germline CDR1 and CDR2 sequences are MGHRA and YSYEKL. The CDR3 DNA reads TGCGCCAGCAGCCAAGGGACAGGGTGGGTGAACACTGAAGCTTTCTTT. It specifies CASSQGTGWVNTEAFF.

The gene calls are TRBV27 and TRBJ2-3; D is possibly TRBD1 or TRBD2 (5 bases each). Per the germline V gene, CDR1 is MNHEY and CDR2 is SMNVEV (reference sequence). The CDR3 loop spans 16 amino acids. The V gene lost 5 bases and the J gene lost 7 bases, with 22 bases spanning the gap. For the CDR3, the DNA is TGTGCCAGCAGTCCGATAGGGGAGTTCGCCCCGTATACGCAGTATTTT. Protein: CASSPIGEFAPYTQYF.

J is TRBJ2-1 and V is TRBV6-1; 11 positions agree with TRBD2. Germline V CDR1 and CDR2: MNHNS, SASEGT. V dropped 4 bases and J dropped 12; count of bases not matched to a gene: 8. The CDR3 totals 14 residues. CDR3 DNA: TGTGCCAGCAGTGTAGGGGCTAGCGGGAGGTTGCAGTTCTTC. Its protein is CASSVGASGRLQFF.

CDR3 DNA: TGTGCCAGCAGCTTGATGACTAGCGGGAGTTCCTTGGTTAATGAGCAGTTCTTC. It specifies CASSLMTSGSSLVNEQFF. The chain couples TRBV5-4 to TRBJ2-1, with TRBD2 matching 12 bases. V lost 1 base, J lost 7 bases, and 12 bases stayed unmatched. There are 18 residues in the CDR3. CDR1 and CDR2 (germline): SGHNT, YYREEE (reference sequence). Complete variable domain (other parts from reference TRBV5-4 and TRBJ2-1): ETGVTQSPTHLIKTRGQQVTLRCSSQSGHNTVSWYQQALGQGPQFIFQYYREEENGRGNFPPRFSGLQFPNYSSELNVNALELDDSALYLCASSLMTSGSSLVNEQFFGPGTRLTVL.

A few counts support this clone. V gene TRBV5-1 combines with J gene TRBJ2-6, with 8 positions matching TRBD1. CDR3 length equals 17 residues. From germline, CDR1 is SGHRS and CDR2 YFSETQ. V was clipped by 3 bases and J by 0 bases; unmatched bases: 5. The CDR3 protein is CASSSTGALSGANVLTF. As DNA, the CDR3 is TGCGCCAGCAGCTCGACAGGGGCGCTCTCTGGGGCCAACGTCCTGACTTTC.

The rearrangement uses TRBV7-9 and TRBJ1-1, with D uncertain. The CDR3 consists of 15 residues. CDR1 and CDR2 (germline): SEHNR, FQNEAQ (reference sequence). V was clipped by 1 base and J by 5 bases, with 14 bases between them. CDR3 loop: CASSLVSGGGTEAFF. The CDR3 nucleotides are TGTGCCAGCAGCTTAGTATCGGGAGGTGGGACTGAAGCTTTCTTT. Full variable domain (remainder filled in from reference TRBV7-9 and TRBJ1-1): DTGVSQNPRHKITKRGQNVTFRCDPISEHNRLYWYRQTLGQGPEFLTYFQNEAQLEKSRLLSDRFSAERPKGSFSTLEIQRTEQGDSAMYLCASSLVSGGGTEAFFGQGTRLTVV.

CDR3 loop: CASSLEGAGAKNIQYF. The CDR3 nucleotides are TGTGCCAGCAGCTTAGAAGGGGCGGGCGCCAAAAACATTCAGTACTTC. The V gene is TRBV11-3, the J gene TRBJ2-4; TRBD1 or TRBD2 may be the D gene (5 bases each). There are 16 residues in the CDR3. The V end was cut by 0 bases, the J end by 1 base, with 10 bases between. Germline-derived CDR1 and CDR2 are SGHNT and YENEEA.

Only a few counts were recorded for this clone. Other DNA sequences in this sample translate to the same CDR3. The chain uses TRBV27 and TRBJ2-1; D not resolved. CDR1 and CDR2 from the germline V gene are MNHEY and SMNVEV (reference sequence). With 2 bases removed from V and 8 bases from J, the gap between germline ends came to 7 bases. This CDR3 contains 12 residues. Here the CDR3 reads CASSLLGDEQFF. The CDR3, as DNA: TGTGCCAGCAGTTTACTAGGTGATGAGCAGTTCTTC.

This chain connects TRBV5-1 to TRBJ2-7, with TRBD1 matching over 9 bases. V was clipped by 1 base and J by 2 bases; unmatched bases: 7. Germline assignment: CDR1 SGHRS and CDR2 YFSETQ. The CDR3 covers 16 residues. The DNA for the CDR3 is TGCGCCAGCAGCTTGACAGGACAGGGGTTTACCTACGAGCAGTACTTC. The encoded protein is CASSLTGQGFTYEQYF. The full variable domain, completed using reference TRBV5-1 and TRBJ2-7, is KAGVTQTPRYLIKTRGQQVTLSCSPISGHRSVSWYQQTPGQGLQFLFEYFSETQRNKGNFPGRFSGRQFSNSRSEMNVSTLELGDSALYLCASSLTGQGFTYEQYFGPGTRLTVT.

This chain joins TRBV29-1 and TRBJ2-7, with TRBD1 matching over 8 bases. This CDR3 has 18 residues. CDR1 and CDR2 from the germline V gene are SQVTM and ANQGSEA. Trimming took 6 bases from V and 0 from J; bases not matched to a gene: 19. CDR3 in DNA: TGCAGCGTCCTCATGTGGTCCCGGGACAGGCTCATCTCCTACGAGCAGTACTTC. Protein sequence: CSVLMWSRDRLISYEQYF.